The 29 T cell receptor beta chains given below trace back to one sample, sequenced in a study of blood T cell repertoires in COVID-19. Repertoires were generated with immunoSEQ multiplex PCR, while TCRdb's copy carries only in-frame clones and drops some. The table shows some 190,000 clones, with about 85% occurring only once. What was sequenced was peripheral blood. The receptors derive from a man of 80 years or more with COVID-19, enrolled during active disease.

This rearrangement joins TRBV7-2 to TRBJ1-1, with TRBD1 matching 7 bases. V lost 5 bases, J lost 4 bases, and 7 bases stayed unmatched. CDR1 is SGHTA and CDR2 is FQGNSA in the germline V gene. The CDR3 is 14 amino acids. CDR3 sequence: CASSPQGFGTEAFF. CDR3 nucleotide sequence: TGTGCCAGCAGCCCACAGGGGTTCGGCACTGAAGCTTTCTTT. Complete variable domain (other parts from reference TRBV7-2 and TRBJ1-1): GAGVSQSPSNKVTEKGKDVELRCDPISGHTALYWYRQSLGQGLEFLIYFQGNSAPDKSGLPSDRFSAERTGGSVSTLTIQRTQQEDSAVYLCASSPQGFGTEAFFGQGTRLTVV.

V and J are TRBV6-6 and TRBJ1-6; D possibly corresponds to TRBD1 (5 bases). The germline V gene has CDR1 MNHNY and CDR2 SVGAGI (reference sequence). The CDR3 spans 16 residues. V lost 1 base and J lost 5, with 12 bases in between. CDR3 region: CASSYYGGTNNSPLHF. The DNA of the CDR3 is TGTGCCAGCAGTTACTATGGGGGGACGAATAATTCACCCCTCCACTTT.

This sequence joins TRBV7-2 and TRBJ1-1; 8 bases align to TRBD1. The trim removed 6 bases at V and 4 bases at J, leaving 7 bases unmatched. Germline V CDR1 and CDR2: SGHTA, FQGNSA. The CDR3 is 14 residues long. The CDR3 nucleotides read TGTGCCAGCAGTTTCAGGGGGCCTGGCACTGAAGCTTTCTTT. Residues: CASSFRGPGTEAFF.

The DNA for the CDR3 is TGCAGTGCGAGACAGCAAGAGACCCAGTACTTC. As protein: CSARQQETQYF. The chain combines TRBV20-1 with TRBJ2-5, with a tentative D call TRBD1 (5 bases). V lost 6 bases and J lost 2, with 7 bases in between. The germline gives CDR1 DFQATT, CDR2 SNEGSKA (reference sequence). The CDR3 is 11 residues long.

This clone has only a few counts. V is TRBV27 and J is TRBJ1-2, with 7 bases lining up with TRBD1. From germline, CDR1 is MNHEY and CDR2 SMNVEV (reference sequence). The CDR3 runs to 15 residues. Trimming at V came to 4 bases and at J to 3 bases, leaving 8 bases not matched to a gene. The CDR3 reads CASSSAHRGDYGYTF. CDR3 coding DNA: TGTGCCAGCAGTTCCGCACACAGGGGTGACTATGGCTACACCTTC.

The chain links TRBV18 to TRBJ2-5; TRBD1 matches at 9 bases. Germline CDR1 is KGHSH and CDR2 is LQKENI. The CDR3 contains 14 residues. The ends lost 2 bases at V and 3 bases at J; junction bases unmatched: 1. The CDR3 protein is CASSPRTGEETQYF. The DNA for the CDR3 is TGTGCCAGCTCACCAAGGACAGGGGAAGAGACCCAGTACTTC.

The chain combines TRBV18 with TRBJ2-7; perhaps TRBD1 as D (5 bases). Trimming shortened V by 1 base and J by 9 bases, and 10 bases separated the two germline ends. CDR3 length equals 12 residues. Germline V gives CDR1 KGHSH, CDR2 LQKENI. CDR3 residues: CASSPQGWVQYF. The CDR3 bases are TGTGCCAGCTCACCACAGGGGTGGGTGCAGTACTTC.

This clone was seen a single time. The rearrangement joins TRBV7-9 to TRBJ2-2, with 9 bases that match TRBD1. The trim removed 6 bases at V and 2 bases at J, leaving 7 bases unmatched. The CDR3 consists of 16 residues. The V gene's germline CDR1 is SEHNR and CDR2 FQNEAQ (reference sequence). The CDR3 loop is CASSNSGQGNTGELFF. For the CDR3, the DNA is TGTGCCAGCAGTAATTCGGGACAGGGAAACACCGGGGAGCTGTTTTTT. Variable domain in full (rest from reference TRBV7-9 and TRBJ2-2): DTGVSQNPRHKITKRGQNVTFRCDPISEHNRLYWYRQTLGQGPEFLTYFQNEAQLEKSRLLSDRFSAERPKGSFSTLEIQRTEQGDSAMYLCASSNSGQGNTGELFFGEGSRLTVL.

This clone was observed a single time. This chain's CDR3 is CASSQGRGANYGYTF. CDR3 DNA: TGTGCCAGCAGCCAAGGGCGGGGAGCTAACTATGGCTACACCTTC. The chain is built from TRBV3-1 (or the pseudogene TRBV3-2) and TRBJ1-2; unclear D gene. Germline V gene sequence: CDR1 LGHDT, CDR2 YNNKEL (reference sequence). The CDR3 extends over 15 amino acids. Deletions cut 1 base from V and 0 bases from J, with 9 bases between.

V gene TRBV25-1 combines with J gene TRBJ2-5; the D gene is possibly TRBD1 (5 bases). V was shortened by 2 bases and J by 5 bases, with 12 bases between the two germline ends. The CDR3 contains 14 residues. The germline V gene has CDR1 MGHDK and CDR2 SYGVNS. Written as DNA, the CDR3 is TGTGCCAGCAGTGAAAGAAGGGGCCCGGAGACCCAGTACTTC. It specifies CASSERRGPETQYF.

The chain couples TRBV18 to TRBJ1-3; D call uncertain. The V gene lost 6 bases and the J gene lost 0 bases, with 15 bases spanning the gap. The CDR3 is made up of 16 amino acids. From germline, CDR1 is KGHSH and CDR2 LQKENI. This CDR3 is CASSSDGLSSGNTIYF. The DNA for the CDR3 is TGTGCCAGCTCTTCGGACGGACTTAGCTCTGGAAACACCATATATTTT.

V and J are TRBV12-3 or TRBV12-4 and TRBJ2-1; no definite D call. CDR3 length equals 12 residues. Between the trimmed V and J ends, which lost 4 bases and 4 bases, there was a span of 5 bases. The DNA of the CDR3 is TGTGCCAGCAGTTCCCTTTACAATGAGCAGTTCTTC. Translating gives CASSSLYNEQFF.

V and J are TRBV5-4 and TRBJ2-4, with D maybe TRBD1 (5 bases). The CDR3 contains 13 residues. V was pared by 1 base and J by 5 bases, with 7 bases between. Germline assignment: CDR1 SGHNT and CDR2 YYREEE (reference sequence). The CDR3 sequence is CASSLRGQNIQYF. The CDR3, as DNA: TGTGCCAGCAGCTTGAGGGGTCAAAACATTCAGTACTTC.

CDR3 in amino acids: CASSPEGQGARETQYF. CDR3 coding DNA: TGCGCCAGCAGCCCCGAAGGACAGGGGGCGAGAGAGACCCAGTACTTC. The chain recombines TRBV5-1 with TRBJ2-5; 11 bases fit TRBD1. V gave up 4 bases and J gave up 4 bases; unmatched junction bases: 9. The germline CDR1 and CDR2 sequences are SGHRS and YFSETQ. This CDR3 region has 16 residues.

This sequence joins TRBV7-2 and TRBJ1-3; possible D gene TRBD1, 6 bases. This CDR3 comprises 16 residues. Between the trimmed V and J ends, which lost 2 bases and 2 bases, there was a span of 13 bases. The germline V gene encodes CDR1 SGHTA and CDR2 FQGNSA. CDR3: CASSLLGRGPGNTIYF. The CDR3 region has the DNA TGTGCCAGCAGCTTACTGGGCAGGGGCCCTGGAAACACCATATATTTT.

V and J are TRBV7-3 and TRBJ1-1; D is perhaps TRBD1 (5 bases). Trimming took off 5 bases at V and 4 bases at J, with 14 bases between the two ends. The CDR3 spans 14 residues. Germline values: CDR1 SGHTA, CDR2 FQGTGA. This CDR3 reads CASSPNRDSTEAFF. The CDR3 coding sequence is TGTGCCAGCAGCCCTAACCGGGACTCCACTGAAGCTTTCTTT.

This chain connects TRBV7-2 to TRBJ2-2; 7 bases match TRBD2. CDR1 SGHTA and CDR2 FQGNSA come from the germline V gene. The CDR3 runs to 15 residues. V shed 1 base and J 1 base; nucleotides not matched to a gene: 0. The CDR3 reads CASSLGGGNTGELFF. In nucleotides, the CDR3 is TGTGCCAGCAGCTTAGGCGGGGGGAACACCGGGGAGCTGTTTTTT. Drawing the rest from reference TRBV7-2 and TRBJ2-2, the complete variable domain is GAGVSQSPSNKVTEKGKDVELRCDPISGHTALYWYRQSLGQGLEFLIYFQGNSAPDKSGLPSDRFSAERTGGSVSTLTIQRTQQEDSAVYLCASSLGGGNTGELFFGEGSRLTVL.

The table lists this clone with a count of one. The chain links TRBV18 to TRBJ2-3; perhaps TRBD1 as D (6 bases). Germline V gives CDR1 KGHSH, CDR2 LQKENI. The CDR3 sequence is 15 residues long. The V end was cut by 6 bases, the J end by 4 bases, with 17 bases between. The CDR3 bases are TGTGCCAGCTCGGGGTACACAGGGTCTGCAGATACGCAGTATTTT. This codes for CASSGYTGSADTQYF.

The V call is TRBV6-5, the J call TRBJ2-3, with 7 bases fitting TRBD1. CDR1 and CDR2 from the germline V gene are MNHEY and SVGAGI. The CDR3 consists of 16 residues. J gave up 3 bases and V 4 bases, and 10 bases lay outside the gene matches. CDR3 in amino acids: CASSSRQGSITDTQYF. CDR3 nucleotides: TGTGCCAGCAGTTCACGACAGGGTAGTATTACAGATACGCAGTATTTT.

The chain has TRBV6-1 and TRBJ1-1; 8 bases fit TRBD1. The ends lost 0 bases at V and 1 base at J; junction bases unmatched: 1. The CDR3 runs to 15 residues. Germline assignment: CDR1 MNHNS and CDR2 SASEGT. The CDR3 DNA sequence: TGTGCCAGCAGTGAAGCCGGGACAGGGAACACTGAAGCTTTCTTT. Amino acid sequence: CASSEAGTGNTEAFF.

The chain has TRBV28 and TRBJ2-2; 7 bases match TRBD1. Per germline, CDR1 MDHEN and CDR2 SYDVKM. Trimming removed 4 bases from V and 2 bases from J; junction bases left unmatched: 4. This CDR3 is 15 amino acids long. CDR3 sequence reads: CASSSTGVNTGELFF. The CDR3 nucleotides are TGTGCCAGCAGTTCAACAGGGGTCAACACCGGGGAGCTGTTTTTT.

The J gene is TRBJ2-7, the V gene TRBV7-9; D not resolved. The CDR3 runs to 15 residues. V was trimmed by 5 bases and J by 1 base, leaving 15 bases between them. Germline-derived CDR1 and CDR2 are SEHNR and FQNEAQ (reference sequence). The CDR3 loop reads CASSPFPAASYEQYF. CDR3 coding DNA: TGTGCCAGCAGCCCCTTCCCAGCAGCGTCCTACGAGCAGTACTTC.

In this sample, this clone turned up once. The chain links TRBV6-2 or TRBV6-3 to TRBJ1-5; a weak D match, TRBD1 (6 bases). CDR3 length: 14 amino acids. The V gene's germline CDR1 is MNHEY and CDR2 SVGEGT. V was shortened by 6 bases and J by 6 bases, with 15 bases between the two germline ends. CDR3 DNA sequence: TGTGCCAGCAGCCAGGGTTGGGGGCCTCAGCCCCAGCATTTT. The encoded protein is CASSQGWGPQPQHF.

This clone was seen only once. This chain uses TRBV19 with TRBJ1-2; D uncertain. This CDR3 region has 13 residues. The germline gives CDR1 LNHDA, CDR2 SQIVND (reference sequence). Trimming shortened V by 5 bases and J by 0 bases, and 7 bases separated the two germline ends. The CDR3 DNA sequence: TGTGCCAGTAGTGAAACAGCTAACTATGGCTACACCTTC. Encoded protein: CASSETANYGYTF.

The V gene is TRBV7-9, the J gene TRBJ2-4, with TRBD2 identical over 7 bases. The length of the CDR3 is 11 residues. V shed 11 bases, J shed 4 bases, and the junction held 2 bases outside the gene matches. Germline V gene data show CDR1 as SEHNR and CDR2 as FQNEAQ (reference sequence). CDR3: CAGGEKNIQYF. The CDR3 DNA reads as TGTGCCGGGGGGGAAAAAAACATTCAGTACTTC.

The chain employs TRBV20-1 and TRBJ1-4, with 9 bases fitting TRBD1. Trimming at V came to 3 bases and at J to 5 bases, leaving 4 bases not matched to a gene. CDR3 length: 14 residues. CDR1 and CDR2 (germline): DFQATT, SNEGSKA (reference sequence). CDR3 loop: CSASPGTGNEKLFF. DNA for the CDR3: TGCAGTGCTAGTCCCGGGACAGGGAATGAAAAACTGTTTTTT.

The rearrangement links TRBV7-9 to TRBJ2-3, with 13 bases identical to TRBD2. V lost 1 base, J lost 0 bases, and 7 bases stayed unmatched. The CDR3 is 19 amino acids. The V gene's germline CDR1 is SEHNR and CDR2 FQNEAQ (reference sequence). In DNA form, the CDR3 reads TGTGCCAGCAGCTTAGGACTAGCGGGGGGCGGTGCTAGCACAGATACGCAGTATTTT. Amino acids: CASSLGLAGGGASTDTQYF.

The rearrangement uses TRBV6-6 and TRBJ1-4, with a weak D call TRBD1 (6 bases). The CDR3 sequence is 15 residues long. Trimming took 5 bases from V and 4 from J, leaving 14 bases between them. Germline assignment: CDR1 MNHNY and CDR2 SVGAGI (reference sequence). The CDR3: CASSPRTDINEKLFF. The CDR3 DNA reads TGTGCCAGCAGTCCTCGGACAGATATTAATGAAAAACTGTTTTTT.

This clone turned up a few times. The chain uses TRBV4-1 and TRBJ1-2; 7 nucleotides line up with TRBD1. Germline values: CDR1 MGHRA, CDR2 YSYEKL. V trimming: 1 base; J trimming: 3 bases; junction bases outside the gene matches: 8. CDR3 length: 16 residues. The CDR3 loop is CASSQAFRTGDYGYTF. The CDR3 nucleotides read TGCGCCAGCAGCCAAGCGTTCAGGACAGGAGACTATGGCTACACCTTC.